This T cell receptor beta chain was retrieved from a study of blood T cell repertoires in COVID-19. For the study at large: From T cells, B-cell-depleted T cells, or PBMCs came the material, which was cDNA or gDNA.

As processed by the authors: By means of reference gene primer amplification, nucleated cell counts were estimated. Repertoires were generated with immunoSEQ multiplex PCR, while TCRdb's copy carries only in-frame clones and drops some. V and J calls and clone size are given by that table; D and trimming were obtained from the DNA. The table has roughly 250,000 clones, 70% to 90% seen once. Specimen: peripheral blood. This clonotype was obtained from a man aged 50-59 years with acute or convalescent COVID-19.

CDR3 DNA: TGTGCCAGCATGTTTCATGGCACTAACCCGAACACTGAAGCTTTCTTT. The encoded protein is CASMFHGTNPNTEAFF. The rearrangement links TRBV28 to TRBJ1-1; D remains unclear. This CDR3 contains 16 residues. The V gene's germline CDR1 is MDHEN and CDR2 SYDVKM. V dropped 7 bases and J dropped 1 base, with 19 bases sitting between them.